A selection of T cell receptor beta chains follows, all from one sample in a study of shared clonotypes between healthy human individuals. Libraries were prepared by immunoSEQ multiplex PCR; TCRdb keeps only in-frame clonotypes and omits some of them. The table has about 2 million clones, about 95% seen once. Sequencing used naive CD8+ T cells sorted from blood. The receptors come from a man aged 18 to 30 in good health. Both conserved end residues are part of each CDR3. D genes are given only for firm matches. Clone size is given for some rows only: seen once, a few or many times, or a class if the clone is expanded.

j_call,v_call,d_call,clone_size,cdr3_nt,cdr3_aa
TRBJ2-7,TRBV27,NA,NA,TGTGCCAGCAGTTTTGCTTCTACTTTCTACGAGCAGTACTTC,CASSFASTFYEQYF
TRBJ1-5,TRBV7-2,NA,NA,TGTGCCAGCAGCTTAGAGGGTGAGTGTGAGGGGGATCAGCCCCAGCATTTT,CASSLEGECEGDQPQHF
TRBJ2-3,TRBV6-5,NA,NA,TGTGCCAGCAGTTACTCCTGGGGCGGGGACACAGATACGCAGTATTTT,CASSYSWGGDTDTQYF
TRBJ2-7,TRBV7-9,NA,NA,TGTGCCAGCAGCCCAAGGGAAGTCTCCTACGAGCAGTACTTC,CASSPREVSYEQYF
TRBJ2-7,TRBV7-6,TRBD2,NA,TGTGCCAGCAGCCCACTGGGACTAGCGGAGGCCTACGAGCAGTACTTC,CASSPLGLAEAYEQYF
TRBJ2-1,TRBV5-6,TRBD2,NA,TGTGCCAGCAGCTCCTCGGCGGGAGTGGTTTACAATGAGCAGTTCTTC,CASSSSAGVVYNEQFF
TRBJ1-2,TRBV4-1,TRBD1,few,TGCGCCAGCAGACAGGGGGAGCTCTATGGCTACACCTTC,CASRQGELYGYTF
TRBJ1-6,TRBV27,NA,NA,TGTGCCAGCAGCCAGGGGTATTCACCCCTCCACTTT,CASSQGYSPLHF
TRBJ2-5,TRBV7-9,TRBD2,few,TGTGCCAGCAGCTCAGCGGGGGTCCAAGAGACCCAGTACTTC,CASSSAGVQETQYF
TRBJ1-2,TRBV29-1,NA,NA,TGCAGCGTTGATGCAGGACCCTCGCCTGGCTACACCTTC,CSVDAGPSPGYTF
TRBJ2-3,TRBV7-6,TRBD2,NA,TGTGCCAGCAGCTTTGGGGGGGGCACAGATACGCAGTATTTT,CASSFGGGTDTQYF
TRBJ1-1,TRBV5-1,NA,NA,TGCGCCAGCAGCTTGGGAAAGGCAACTGAAGCTTTCTTT,CASSLGKATEAFF
TRBJ2-1,TRBV4-1,TRBD2,NA,TGCGCCAGCAGCCTCGGGACTAGCGGGATCTCACGGGATGAGCAGTTCTTC,CASSLGTSGISRDEQFF
TRBJ2-7,TRBV4-1,TRBD1,NA,TGCGCCAGCAGCCAAGATCGGGGGACAGGGATGCACGAGCAGTACTTC,CASSQDRGTGMHEQYF
TRBJ2-7,TRBV6-1,TRBD2,NA,TGTGCCAGCAGTGAAGGGGGGACTACCTCCTACGAGCAGTACTTC,CASSEGGTTSYEQYF
TRBJ1-1,TRBV28,NA,NA,TGTGCCAGCAGATCGGGCCAGGAAGCTTTCTTT,CASRSGQEAFF
TRBJ1-2,TRBV9,NA,NA,TGTGCCAGCAGCGTAGACCCCAATTCCCAGGGGAACTATGGCTACACCTTC,CASSVDPNSQGNYGYTF
TRBJ2-7,TRBV9,NA,NA,TGTGCCAGCAGCCCAGAGACAGGACCCTACGAGCAGTACTTC,CASSPETGPYEQYF
TRBJ1-1,TRBV7-9,NA,NA,TGTGCCAGCAGCTCAACCAGGGGTTACACTGAAGCTTTCTTT,CASSSTRGYTEAFF
TRBJ2-1,TRBV2,NA,once,TGTGCCAGCAGTGAAGTAATCGGCGGAGGGGAGCAGTTCTTC,CASSEVIGGGEQFF
TRBJ2-5,TRBV13,NA,NA,TGTGCCAGCAGCTCCCTTCAAGAGACCCAGTACTTC,CASSSLQETQYF
TRBJ2-7,TRBV27,NA,NA,TGTGCCAGCAGTGCTACGTCTTTACTTTCCTACGAGCAGTACTTC,CASSATSLLSYEQYF
TRBJ2-7,TRBV4-2,NA,NA,TGTGCCAGCAGCCAAGAGGAGGGGGGTTACGAGCAGTACTTC,CASSQEEGGYEQYF
TRBJ2-2,TRBV5-4,TRBD2,NA,TGTGCCAGCAGTCCCGGGACTAGCGGGGGATGGACCGGGGAGCTGTTTTTT,CASSPGTSGGWTGELFF
TRBJ2-3,TRBV5-1,NA,NA,TGCGCCAGCAGGGGAGAAAATACGCAGTATTTT,CASRGENTQYF
TRBJ1-5,TRBV6-1,NA,NA,TGTGCCAGCAGTCTGCAGGGAGGCAATCAGCCCCAGCATTTT,CASSLQGGNQPQHF
TRBJ2-7,TRBV27,NA,once,TGTGCCAGCAGTTTATCGGGGGGCGGGCTCGAGCAGTACTTC,CASSLSGGGLEQYF
TRBJ1-2,TRBV7-6,TRBD1,NA,TGTGCCAGCAGCTTAGGACAGGGGAGCGGCTACACCTTC,CASSLGQGSGYTF
TRBJ2-7,TRBV28,TRBD1,NA,TGTGCCAGCGGTGGACAGGTAAACTCTTACGAGCAGTACTTC,CASGGQVNSYEQYF
TRBJ2-1,TRBV25-1,NA,NA,TGTGCCAGCAGTATAATGGGGGGTCATGAGCAGTTCTTC,CASSIMGGHEQFF
TRBJ1-6,TRBV18,NA,NA,TGTGCCAGCTCACCTCTCCCGGCAGGGCCTAATTCACCCCTCCACTTT,CASSPLPAGPNSPLHF
TRBJ1-5,TRBV11-2,NA,NA,TGTGCCAGCAGCTTAGGGTCTGGAATCAATCAGCCCCAGCATTTT,CASSLGSGINQPQHF
TRBJ2-3,TRBV27,TRBD2,NA,TGTGCCAGCAGTTGGACTAGCGGGGCAGATACGCAGTATTTT,CASSWTSGADTQYF
TRBJ2-3,TRBV5-1,NA,NA,TGCGCCAGCAGCTTGTCATCCGTGGGCCAAAGCACAGATACGCAGTATTTT,CASSLSSVGQSTDTQYF
TRBJ2-1,TRBV4-1,NA,NA,TGCGCCAGCAGCCAAGAGGGCTACAATGAGCAGTTCTTC,CASSQEGYNEQFF
TRBJ2-3,TRBV11-3,NA,NA,TGTGCCAGCAGCTTAGCCCCCAGAAGCCCAGATACGCAGTATTTT,CASSLAPRSPDTQYF
TRBJ2-2,TRBV4-1,NA,NA,TGCGCCAGCAGCCAAGGCCTGCACACCGGGGAGCTGTTTTTT,CASSQGLHTGELFF
TRBJ1-1,TRBV30,NA,few,TGTGCCTGGACCTGGAGCACAGCTATGAACACTGAAGCTTTCTTT,CAWTWSTAMNTEAFF
TRBJ2-7,TRBV5-6,NA,NA,TGTGCCAGCCGGGCGACAGACAACGACGGCTACGAGCAGTACTTC,CASRATDNDGYEQYF
TRBJ2-7,TRBV27,NA,NA,TGTGCCAGCGGGAACGGACCCTCTTACGAGCAGTACTTC,CASGNGPSYEQYF
TRBJ1-4,TRBV7-8,TRBD1,NA,TGTGCCAGCAGCTTAGCAGGGGGCGAAGCTAATGAAAAACTGTTTTTT,CASSLAGGEANEKLFF
TRBJ2-7,TRBV2,NA,NA,TGTGCCAGTTTAGGACACGTTTCCTACGAGCAGTACTTC,CASLGHVSYEQYF
TRBJ2-7,TRBV7-3,NA,NA,TGTGCCAGCAGCAAGAACCCCGGGAAAGCCTACGAGCAGTACTTC,CASSKNPGKAYEQYF
TRBJ2-3,TRBV9,TRBD2,NA,TGTGCCAGCAGCGTAGGCAATAGCGGGGGCACAGATACGCAGTATTTT,CASSVGNSGGTDTQYF
TRBJ2-7,TRBV19,TRBD2,NA,TGTGCCAGTAGTGGCCTAGCGGGACCCTACGAGCAGTACTTC,CASSGLAGPYEQYF
TRBJ2-1,TRBV4-1,NA,once,TGCGCCAGCAGCCCCCTGGAGAGATACAATGAGCAGTTCTTC,CASSPLERYNEQFF
TRBJ2-7,TRBV7-7,TRBD2,NA,TGTGCTAGCAGCCCCGGACTAGCGGGAGGGTTCTACGAGCAGTACTTC,CASSPGLAGGFYEQYF
TRBJ2-2,TRBV9,TRBD1,NA,TGTGCCAGCAGCGGACAGGGGCGAGACACCGGGGAGCTGTTTTTT,CASSGQGRDTGELFF
TRBJ2-6,TRBV5-4,NA,NA,TGTGCCAGCAGCCCCCCGGGCGTGACTCCTCCCCCTGGGGCCAACGTCCTGACTTTC,CASSPPGVTPPPGANVLTF
TRBJ2-1,TRBV27,NA,NA,TGTGCCAGCAGTTTATCGGGGCTAGCCCCTGAGCAGTTCTTC,CASSLSGLAPEQFF
TRBJ2-7,TRBV4-1,TRBD1,NA,TGCGCCAGCAGCCAACGACCCGGGCAGGGGGACTACGAGCAGTACTTC,CASSQRPGQGDYEQYF
TRBJ2-7,TRBV30,NA,NA,TGTGCCTGGAGTGTTAGTCCTGACGAGCAGTACTTC,CAWSVSPDEQYF
TRBJ2-2,TRBV2,TRBD1,NA,TGTGCCAGCAGTGCTGGGACAGGGGCGCCCGGGGAGCTGTTTTTT,CASSAGTGAPGELFF
TRBJ1-4,TRBV14,TRBD1,NA,TGTGCCAGCAGCCAGACACAGGGGGCAACTAATGAAAAACTGTTTTTT,CASSQTQGATNEKLFF
TRBJ2-7,TRBV6-6,NA,NA,TGTGCCAGCAGTTACTCAGCCCGATACGAGCAGTACTTC,CASSYSARYEQYF